Included here is one TCR beta chain sequence, with context. Antigen unknown. This CDR3 region has 14 residues. The germline CDR1 and CDR2 sequences are MNHEY and SMNVEV (reference sequence). The germline V and J ends were trimmed by 4 bases and 4 bases, with 11 bases remaining between them. The data belong to a study of T cells in localized non-small cell lung cancer. General study results and limits: Clonality peaked in uninvolved adjacent lung rather than tumor. The appearance of a median about 62 of the top 100 tumor clones was seen in adjacent lung. As only one tumor region underwent sequencing, heterogeneity remains possible.

Sequencing was performed with immunoSEQ multiplex PCR; in TCRdb, only in-frame clones are kept and a portion is missing. The profile shows about 130,000 clones, 89% of them singletons. This chain joins TRBV27 and TRBJ2-1, with D perhaps matching TRBD2 (5 bases). The clonotype was recovered from a female donor over 55 with stage I lung adenocarcinoma. This specimen consisted of peripheral blood, obtained before any cancer treatment. This CDR3 is CASSSPPGYNEQFF. The CDR3, as DNA: TGTGCCAGCAGTTCCCCCCCGGGGTACAATGAGCAGTTCTTC.